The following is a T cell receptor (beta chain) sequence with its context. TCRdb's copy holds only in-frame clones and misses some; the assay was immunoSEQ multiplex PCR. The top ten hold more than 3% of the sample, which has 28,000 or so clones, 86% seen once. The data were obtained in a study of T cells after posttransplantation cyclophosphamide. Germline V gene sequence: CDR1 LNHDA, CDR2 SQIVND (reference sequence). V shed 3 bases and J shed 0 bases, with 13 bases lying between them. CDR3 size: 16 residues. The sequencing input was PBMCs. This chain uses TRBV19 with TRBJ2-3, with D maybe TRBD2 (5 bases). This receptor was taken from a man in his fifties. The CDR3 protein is CASSIVGSVSTDTQYF. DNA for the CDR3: TGTGCCAGTAGTATCGTTGGGAGTGTCAGCACAGATACGCAGTATTTT.